A selection of T cell receptor beta chains follows, all from one sample in a study of early T cells in non-severe SARS-CoV-2 infection. TCRdb re-derived calls from the 5' RACE reads in MiXCR, one entry per CDR3 protein. The sample records tens of thousands of distinct CDR3 sequences, roughly 9% being singletons. Here the sequenced sample was whole blood, taken at baseline. Every receptor here comes from an adult who was a healthcare worker with PCR-confirmed SARS-CoV-2 infection or an uninfected control (not recorded which). Each CDR3 is given without its conserved first and last residue.

V gene: TRBV11-2
CDR3 protein: ASSLAGGDSPLH

V gene: TRBV20-1
CDR3 protein: SANPEFFSGQSYGYT

V gene: TRBV6-4
CDR3 protein: ASSERAGPSYEQY

V gene: TRBV18
CDR3 protein: ASSPRQGRGNTEAF

V gene: TRBV20-1
CDR3 protein: SATNPRGNYGYT

V gene: TRBV19
CDR3 protein: ASSPARTGSDTQY

V gene: TRBV12-3/TRBV12-4
CDR3 protein: ASSPGGARNQPQH

V gene: TRBV7-2
CDR3 protein: ASSLGEGQFMYEQY

V gene: TRBV6-6
CDR3 protein: ASSYSASSNQPQH

V gene: TRBV7-9
CDR3 protein: ASSPSGSQETQY

V gene: TRBV24-1
CDR3 protein: ATSDSRTLDQPQH

V gene: TRBV6-2/TRBV6-3
CDR3 protein: ASINRDTSYEQY

V gene: TRBV20-1
CDR3 protein: SAATGIANYGYT

V gene: TRBV6-1
CDR3 protein: ATSGTSGRYNEQF

V gene: TRBV20-1
CDR3 protein: SARDLLSGRSNEQF

V gene: TRBV6-6
CDR3 protein: ASANHPSGTQTSKTQY

V gene: TRBV20-1
CDR3 protein: SAPALAGVEQY

V gene: TRBV12-3/TRBV12-4
CDR3 protein: ASSLPDSPYEQY

V gene: TRBV12-3/TRBV12-4
CDR3 protein: ASSSPRRSGRGNEQF

V gene: TRBV12-5
CDR3 protein: ASGDPYSTDTQY

V gene: TRBV20-1
CDR3 protein: SASNRGYEQY

V gene: TRBV12-3/TRBV12-4
CDR3 protein: ASSRGLNQPQH

V gene: TRBV7-7
CDR3 protein: ASSRTLANTGELF

V gene: TRBV30
CDR3 protein: AWSVGREQF

V gene: TRBV6-5
CDR3 protein: ASSPEAFLKTQY

V gene: TRBV13
CDR3 protein: ASSQMTEAF